What follows describes a single T cell receptor (beta chain). This sample stems from a study of blood T cell repertoires in COVID-19. Study summary: Acute and convalescent COVID-19 specimens originated in the United States, Italy and Spain. PBMCs, B-cell-depleted T cells, or T cells provided the cDNA or gDNA that made up the material.

Original data processing: Amplification with reference gene primers provided the estimates of nucleated cell counts. Assay used: immunoSEQ multiplex PCR; TCRdb lists only in-frame clones, some missing. V and J calls and clone size follow that table, whereas D and trimming were derived from the DNA. The repertoire includes over 250,000 clones, 88% of them detected once, and less than 5% sits in the top ten. The CDR3 runs to 18 residues. Germline CDR1 is MNHEY and CDR2 is SMNVEV (reference sequence). Trimming removed 3 bases from V and 5 bases from J, with 26 bases in between. Material for sequencing was peripheral blood. The chain has TRBV27 and TRBJ2-7; perhaps TRBD2 as D (6 bases). The TCR was taken from a man aged 55 to 70 who had recovered from COVID-19. This CDR3 is CASSFLTGGSSKKDEQYF. As DNA, the CDR3 is TGTGCCAGCAGTTTTTTGACCGGGGGAAGCTCTAAGAAGGACGAGCAGTACTTC.